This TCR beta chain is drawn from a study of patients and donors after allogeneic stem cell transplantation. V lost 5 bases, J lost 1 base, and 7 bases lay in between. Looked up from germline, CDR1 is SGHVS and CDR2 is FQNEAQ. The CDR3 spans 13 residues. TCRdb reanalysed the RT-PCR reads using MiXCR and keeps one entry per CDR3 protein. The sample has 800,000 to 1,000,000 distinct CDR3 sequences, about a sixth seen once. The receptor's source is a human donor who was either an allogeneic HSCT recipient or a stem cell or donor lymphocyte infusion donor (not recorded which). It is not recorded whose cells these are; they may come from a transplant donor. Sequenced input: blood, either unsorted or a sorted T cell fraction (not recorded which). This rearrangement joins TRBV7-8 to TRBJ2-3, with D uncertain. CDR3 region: CASSTAGTDTQYF. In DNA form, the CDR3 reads TGTGCCAGCAGCACCGCCGGCACAGATACGCAGTATTTT.